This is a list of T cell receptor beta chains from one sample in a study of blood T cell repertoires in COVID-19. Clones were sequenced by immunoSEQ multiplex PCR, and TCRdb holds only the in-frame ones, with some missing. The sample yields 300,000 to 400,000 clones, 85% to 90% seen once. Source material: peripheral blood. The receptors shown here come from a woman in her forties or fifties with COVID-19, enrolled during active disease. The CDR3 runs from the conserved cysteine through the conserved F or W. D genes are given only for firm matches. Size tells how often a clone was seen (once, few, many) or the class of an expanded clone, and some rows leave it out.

CDR3: CASSFMQGGGSTEAFF
DNA: TGTGCCAGCAGCTTCATGCAGGGCGGCGGTAGCACTGAAGCTTTCTTT
V: TRBV7-9
D: -
size: -
J: TRBJ1-1

CDR3: CASSLEWDRANYGYTF
DNA: TGCGCCAGCAGCTTGGAATGGGACAGAGCTAACTATGGCTACACCTTC
V: TRBV5-1
D: TRBD1
size: many
J: TRBJ1-2

CDR3: CASSQGENTEAFF
DNA: TGTGCCAGCAGCCAGGGCGAGAACACTGAAGCTTTCTTT
V: TRBV4-2
D: -
size: -
J: TRBJ1-1

CDR3: CATSLRNEQFF
DNA: TGTGCCACCAGTCTCAGGAATGAGCAGTTCTTC
V: TRBV24-1
D: -
size: -
J: TRBJ2-1

CDR3: CANNRGQGYGYTF
DNA: TGTGCCAACAATAGGGGGCAGGGCTATGGCTACACCTTC
V: TRBV12-3/TRBV12-4
D: TRBD1
size: -
J: TRBJ1-2

CDR3: CASASVRGGGYGYTF
DNA: TGTGCCAGCGCTTCTGTTCGAGGGGGCGGCTATGGCTACACCTTC
V: TRBV27
D: TRBD1
size: -
J: TRBJ1-2

CDR3: CSGGLAGEQYF
DNA: TGCAGTGGGGGACTAGCAGGCGAGCAGTACTTC
V: TRBV20-1
D: TRBD2
size: -
J: TRBJ2-7

CDR3: CASSFREQFNGYTF
DNA: TGTGCCAGCAGTTTCAGGGAACAGTTTAATGGCTACACCTTC
V: TRBV6-2/TRBV6-3
D: -
size: -
J: TRBJ1-2

CDR3: CSASGAGGASNYGYTF
DNA: TGCAGTGCTAGTGGGGCAGGGGGCGCGAGTAACTATGGCTACACCTTC
V: TRBV20-1
D: TRBD1
size: -
J: TRBJ1-2

CDR3: CASSLDWSAGIDYGYTF
DNA: TGTGCCAGCAGCTTAGACTGGTCCGCGGGTATCGACTATGGCTACACCTTC
V: TRBV13
D: -
size: -
J: TRBJ1-2

CDR3: CATSRGTGGQPQHF
DNA: TGTGCCACCAGCAGAGGGACAGGGGGACAGCCCCAGCATTTT
V: TRBV15
D: TRBD1
size: -
J: TRBJ1-5

CDR3: CSIPRGTGELFF
DNA: TGCAGCATTCCTCGGGGTACCGGGGAGCTGTTTTTT
V: TRBV29-1
D: -
size: -
J: TRBJ2-2

CDR3: CASSLRGSRYTF
DNA: TGTGCCAGCAGCTTACGGGGGTCTCGCTACACCTTC
V: TRBV7-2
D: -
size: -
J: TRBJ1-2

CDR3: CASSPKSPRGTDTQYF
DNA: TGTGCCAGCAGCCCAAAAAGCCCGAGGGGCACAGATACGCAGTATTTT
V: TRBV5-4
D: -
size: few
J: TRBJ2-3